This TCR beta chain was observed in a study of T cells after yellow fever vaccination (dated by TCRdb to the late 2010s). Regarding the research as a whole: Staining for CD3, CD45RA, CCR7 and CD95 was used to sort memory subsets (EM, EMRA, CM and Tscm) on a BD FACS Aria III. Libraries from fractions with low cell numbers were prepared with the SMART-Seq v4 Ultra Low Input RNA kit. To track T-cell clones before and after primary and booster YFV17D yellow fever vaccination, bulk TCR alpha and beta repertoires were sequenced longitudinally. Two healthy male donors, one aged 18 to 29 and one aged 30 to 40 years, were included in the cohort. Bulk PBMC replicates and cell subsets were isolated from blood drawn at multiple timepoints before and after both primary and secondary immunization. Memory subsets were sorted on days 0, 15 and 45 and at 18 months following primary vaccination, and on days 0, 15 and 45 following the 30-year booster. Paper-wide results and their limitations: FACS-sorted repertoires could contain abundant contaminating clonotypes from the bulk population, so computational filtering was required. In the sorted memory subsets on day 0, nearly all vaccine-responding clonotypes were below the level of detection. A small fraction of clonotypes showed up in both the CD4 and CD8 compartments, probably as a result of convergent recombination. The study included only a couple of donors, which limits how far the findings can be generalized. After the booster, most clones that had expanded after primary vaccination were detected again (about 95% of CD4 and 70% to 90% of CD8), suggesting broad maintenance of memory. The secondary T-cell response was weaker than the primary response but faster, peaking on day 5 instead of day 15.

The sample's treatment or condition label, decoded: live attenuated yellow fever vaccine strain. PBMCs were isolated from peripheral blood using a standard Ficoll-Paque protocol. For sorted memory subsets, RNA extraction was done with the RNeasy Micro Kit. TCR cDNA was synthesized by 5'RACE template switching, which introduced a universal primer site and unique molecular identifiers. cDNA synthesis was primed from both the TCR alpha and TCR beta constant segments. Two PCR steps were used to amplify libraries, with sample barcodes and sequencing adapters being added in the second step. Sequencing of libraries was performed on Illumina HiSeq 2500 (2x100 bp) or NovaSeq (2x150 bp). The paper's data handling went like this. Reads were demultiplexed and collapsed into UMI consensus sequences with MIGEC, and V(D)J alignment was performed with MiXCR. Using edgeR on replicate PBMC samples, clonotypes were called vaccine-responding if FDR was below 0.01 and the log2 fold change was above 5 up to day 15. Each bulk clonotype received a CD4 or CD8 identity based on whether the sequenced CD4 or CD8 repertoire contained that clonotype at higher abundance. To estimate how each clone was distributed across memory phenotypes, clonotype frequencies in memory subsets were weighted by FACS-sorted cell numbers. TCRdb reprocessing: public reads trimmed at Q25 with fastp, clones called with MiXCR, in-frame beta chains kept. Identical CDR3 protein sequences are pooled into one entry, listed with their most common genes and DNA. The V and J calls were not made by the authors but by TCRdb's processing. The sample table holds about 46,000 distinct CDR3 sequences, of which 5% to 7% were seen once. Roughly 10% of the sample lies in the top ten.

This clonotype was observed at least ten times. It has no much larger one-base neighbor in the sample; base qualities were not kept. Between the V and J ends, shortened by 4 bases and 1 base respectively, the junction contains 5 bases. The germline V gene (reference sequence) provides CDR1 DFQATT and CDR2 SNEGSKA. Including the terminal cysteine and phenylalanine, the CDR3 comprises 12 residues. Only CDR3 DNA is held: 36 bases, read in frame from base 1. The sequence was obtained from a man aged 30 to 39 who received the YFV17D yellow fever vaccine. The chain joins TRBV20-1 to TRBJ2-4; the D segment cannot be called with confidence. The input for sequencing was PBMCs, either bulk or a sorted T-cell subset (CD4+, CD8+, memory, or dextramer-sorted; not recorded which), taken 45 days after the yellow fever booster vaccination. CDR3 sequence: CSAIEAKNIQYF. At the DNA level, the sequence is TGCAGTGCTATTGAGGCCAAAAACATTCAGTACTTC.